These T cell receptor beta chains were read from a single sample in a study of blood T cell repertoires in COVID-19. Produced via immunoSEQ multiplex PCR; TCRdb's table is partial and in-frame only. Counted here are approximately 130,000 clones, 60% to 85% occurring once; the ten biggest clones make up around 18%. Sample: peripheral blood. Every receptor here comes from an elderly man with acute or convalescent COVID-19. Both conserved end residues are part of each CDR3. D genes are given only for firm matches. A clone size is listed for some rows: how often the clone was seen (once, few, many), or a class if it is expanded.

cdr3_aa: CATSRDGYEQYF; cdr3_nt: TGTGCCACCAGCAGAGACGGGTACGAGCAGTACTTC; d_call: .; v_call: TRBV15; j_call: TRBJ2-7; clone_size: .
cdr3_aa: CASSEFGTGDYGYTF; cdr3_nt: TGTGCCAGCAGTGAATTTGGGACAGGGGACTATGGCTACACCTTC; d_call: TRBD1; v_call: TRBV25-1; j_call: TRBJ1-2; clone_size: once
cdr3_aa: CASSNLETQYF; cdr3_nt: TGTGCCAGCAGTAACCTTGAAACTCAGTATTTT; d_call: .; v_call: TRBV7-9; j_call: TRBJ2-3; clone_size: few
cdr3_aa: CASRPGQEPYEQYF; cdr3_nt: TGTGCCAGCAGACCGGGACAGGAACCCTACGAGCAGTACTTC; d_call: TRBD1; v_call: TRBV6-5; j_call: TRBJ2-7; clone_size: .
cdr3_aa: CASSVGESNQPQHF; cdr3_nt: TGCGCCAGCAGCGTAGGAGAAAGCAATCAGCCCCAGCATTTT; d_call: .; v_call: TRBV5-1; j_call: TRBJ1-5; clone_size: .
cdr3_aa: CASSQSSGTGGSALHF; cdr3_nt: TGTGCCAGCAGCCAGTCGTCCGGGACAGGAGGATCAGCCCTCCACTTT; d_call: TRBD1; v_call: TRBV3-1/TRBV3-2; j_call: TRBJ1-6; clone_size: few
cdr3_aa: CASTDGGVYGYTF; cdr3_nt: TGTGCCAGCACCGATGGAGGGGTCTATGGCTACACCTTC; d_call: .; v_call: TRBV28; j_call: TRBJ1-2; clone_size: .
cdr3_aa: CASSTFSGTTPFEQFF; cdr3_nt: TGTGCCAGCAGCACTTTTAGCGGGACCACCCCGTTTGAGCAGTTCTTC; d_call: TRBD2; v_call: TRBV7-2; j_call: TRBJ2-1; clone_size: .
cdr3_aa: CAWTGGLYNEKLFF; cdr3_nt: TGTGCCTGGACAGGGGGTTTGTACAACGAAAAACTGTTTTTT; d_call: TRBD1; v_call: TRBV30; j_call: TRBJ1-4; clone_size: .
cdr3_aa: CAISEGTGKETQYF; cdr3_nt: TGTGCCATCAGTGAAGGGACAGGGAAGGAGACCCAGTACTTC; d_call: TRBD1; v_call: TRBV10-3; j_call: TRBJ2-5; clone_size: .
cdr3_aa: CASSQTQGADGYTF; cdr3_nt: TGTGCCAGCAGCCAAACGCAGGGGGCGGACGGCTACACCTTC; d_call: TRBD1; v_call: TRBV3-1/TRBV3-2; j_call: TRBJ1-2; clone_size: .
cdr3_aa: CASSKTGTAIEQYF; cdr3_nt: TGTGCCAGCAGTAAAACCGGGACAGCCATCGAGCAGTACTTC; d_call: TRBD1; v_call: TRBV6-5; j_call: TRBJ2-7; clone_size: .
cdr3_aa: CASSYALGERGGVDTQYF; cdr3_nt: TGTGCCAGCAGTTACGCCCTCGGGGAGCGGGGGGGAGTGGATACGCAGTATTTT; d_call: TRBD2; v_call: TRBV6-2/TRBV6-3; j_call: TRBJ2-3; clone_size: .
cdr3_aa: CASSSGGSGGSPLHF; cdr3_nt: TGCGCCAGCAGCTCCGGAGGGTCAGGCGGTTCACCCCTCCACTTT; d_call: .; v_call: TRBV5-1; j_call: TRBJ1-6; clone_size: .
cdr3_aa: CASSLVTGLHEQYF; cdr3_nt: TGTGCCAGCAGCTTAGTGACAGGGCTCCACGAGCAGTACTTC; d_call: TRBD1; v_call: TRBV7-9; j_call: TRBJ2-7; clone_size: .
cdr3_aa: CASSQEWQLNTEAFF; cdr3_nt: TGCGCCAGCAGCCAAGAGTGGCAATTGAACACTGAAGCTTTCTTT; d_call: .; v_call: TRBV4-3; j_call: TRBJ1-1; clone_size: .
cdr3_aa: CASSGPSGIYGYTF; cdr3_nt: TGTGCCAGCAGCGGTCCCTCAGGGATCTATGGCTACACCTTC; d_call: .; v_call: TRBV5-5; j_call: TRBJ1-2; clone_size: .
cdr3_aa: CASSTQSNQPQHF; cdr3_nt: TGTGCCAGCAGCACACAGAGCAATCAGCCCCAGCATTTT; d_call: .; v_call: TRBV7-2; j_call: TRBJ1-5; clone_size: .
cdr3_aa: CASRGQNIQYF; cdr3_nt: TGTGCCAGCAGAGGACAGAACATTCAGTACTTC; d_call: .; v_call: TRBV7-2; j_call: TRBJ2-4; clone_size: .
cdr3_aa: CASSLEAEVNQPQHF; cdr3_nt: TGTGCCAGCAGCTTGGAGGCGGAGGTCAATCAGCCCCAGCATTTT; d_call: .; v_call: TRBV5-5; j_call: TRBJ1-5; clone_size: many
cdr3_aa: CASSPLLATDTQYF; cdr3_nt: TGTGCCAGCTCACCATTACTAGCTACAGATACGCAGTATTTT; d_call: .; v_call: TRBV18; j_call: TRBJ2-3; clone_size: .
cdr3_aa: CASSEDYYGYQETQYF; cdr3_nt: TGTGCCAGCAGCGAAGACTATTACGGGTACCAAGAGACCCAGTACTTC; d_call: .; v_call: TRBV7-9; j_call: TRBJ2-5; clone_size: .
cdr3_aa: CASSFPSTGRGQDF; cdr3_nt: TGTGCCAGCAGTTTTCCCTCTACGGGCAGGGGGCAGGACTTC; d_call: TRBD1; v_call: TRBV28; j_call: TRBJ2-5; clone_size: .
cdr3_aa: CASSLSVTSPHEQFF; cdr3_nt: TGTGCCAGCAGTTTATCGGTGACTAGCCCCCATGAGCAGTTCTTC; d_call: TRBD2; v_call: TRBV27; j_call: TRBJ2-1; clone_size: once
cdr3_aa: CAAGFEQFF; cdr3_nt: TGTGCCGCGGGGTTTGAGCAGTTCTTC; d_call: .; v_call: TRBV27; j_call: TRBJ2-1; clone_size: .
cdr3_aa: CASGQGNSPLHF; cdr3_nt: TGTGCCTCCGGACAGGGGAATTCACCCCTCCACTTT; d_call: TRBD1; v_call: TRBV30; j_call: TRBJ1-6; clone_size: .
cdr3_aa: CASSIAGVSSYEQYF; cdr3_nt: TGCGCCAGCAGCATTGCAGGGGTCAGCTCCTACGAGCAGTACTTC; d_call: .; v_call: TRBV5-1; j_call: TRBJ2-7; clone_size: .
cdr3_aa: CASSLAGGFGETQYF; cdr3_nt: TGTGCCAGCAGCTTAGCAGGGGGCTTCGGAGAGACCCAGTACTTC; d_call: TRBD1; v_call: TRBV7-2; j_call: TRBJ2-5; clone_size: .
cdr3_aa: CASSLVSGAVNEQFF; cdr3_nt: TGCGCCAGCAGCTTGGTTAGCGGGGCCGTTAATGAGCAGTTCTTC; d_call: TRBD2; v_call: TRBV5-1; j_call: TRBJ2-1; clone_size: .
cdr3_aa: CASSPWTGVDSPLHF; cdr3_nt: TGTGCCAGCAGCCCGTGGACAGGGGTGGACTCACCCCTCCACTTT; d_call: TRBD1; v_call: TRBV4-2; j_call: TRBJ1-6; clone_size: .
cdr3_aa: CSASEPGGSNEQFF; cdr3_nt: TGCAGTGCGAGTGAACCGGGGGGGAGCAATGAGCAGTTCTTC; d_call: TRBD2; v_call: TRBV20-1; j_call: TRBJ2-1; clone_size: .
cdr3_aa: CASSLGDNPPYEQYF; cdr3_nt: TGTGCCAGCAGCTTGGGGGACAACCCCCCCTACGAGCAGTACTTC; d_call: .; v_call: TRBV5-5; j_call: TRBJ2-7; clone_size: .
cdr3_aa: CASKPYRGRHEQFF; cdr3_nt: TGTGCCAGCAAACCCTACAGGGGTAGACATGAGCAGTTCTTC; d_call: TRBD1; v_call: TRBV27; j_call: TRBJ2-1; clone_size: .
cdr3_aa: CASRGLAGGLYEQYF; cdr3_nt: TGTGCCAGCAGAGGACTAGCGGGGGGCCTCTACGAGCAGTACTTC; d_call: TRBD2; v_call: TRBV25-1; j_call: TRBJ2-7; clone_size: .
cdr3_aa: CASSSGLAGVVGTQYF; cdr3_nt: TGTGCCAGCAGTTCTGGACTAGCGGGCGTAGTGGGGACCCAGTACTTC; d_call: TRBD2; v_call: TRBV6-2/TRBV6-3; j_call: TRBJ2-5; clone_size: .
cdr3_aa: CASSQEGSEADTQYF; cdr3_nt: TGTGCCAGCAGCCAAGAAGGGAGCGAGGCAGATACGCAGTATTTT; d_call: .; v_call: TRBV4-2; j_call: TRBJ2-3; clone_size: .
cdr3_aa: CASSAIQGTTGELFF; cdr3_nt: TGTGCCAGCAGCGCTATACAGGGGACCACCGGGGAGCTGTTTTTT; d_call: TRBD1; v_call: TRBV9; j_call: TRBJ2-2; clone_size: .
cdr3_aa: CASSSGYNEQFF; cdr3_nt: TGTGCCAGCAGTTCCGGGTACAATGAGCAGTTCTTC; d_call: .; v_call: TRBV5-4; j_call: TRBJ2-1; clone_size: once
cdr3_aa: CASSPIITGSGELFF; cdr3_nt: TGTGCCAGCTCACCTATTATCACAGGGTCCGGGGAGCTGTTTTTT; d_call: .; v_call: TRBV18; j_call: TRBJ2-2; clone_size: .
cdr3_aa: CSVDGHYGYTF; cdr3_nt: TGCAGCGTTGATGGGCACTATGGCTACACCTTC; d_call: .; v_call: TRBV29-1; j_call: TRBJ1-2; clone_size: .
cdr3_aa: CASRGQFSGNTIYF; cdr3_nt: TGTGCCAGCAGGGGCCAATTCTCTGGAAACACCATATATTTT; d_call: .; v_call: TRBV6-5; j_call: TRBJ1-3; clone_size: .
cdr3_aa: CASSLGTGNSPLHF; cdr3_nt: TGTGCCAGCAGCCTAGGGACAGGGAATTCACCCCTCCACTTT; d_call: TRBD1; v_call: TRBV28; j_call: TRBJ1-6; clone_size: .
cdr3_aa: CASSQDPGIGDGEAFF; cdr3_nt: TGTGCCAGCAGCCAAGACCCAGGGATAGGGGATGGTGAAGCTTTCTTT; d_call: .; v_call: TRBV3-1/TRBV3-2; j_call: TRBJ1-1; clone_size: .
cdr3_aa: CASSVDTISGYTF; cdr3_nt: TGTGCCAGCAGTGTGGACACGATTAGCGGCTACACCTTC; d_call: .; v_call: TRBV2; j_call: TRBJ1-2; clone_size: .
cdr3_aa: CASSLNRGLGNTEAFF; cdr3_nt: TGTGCCAGCAGCTTAAACAGGGGGCTCGGGAACACTGAAGCTTTCTTT; d_call: TRBD1; v_call: TRBV7-8; j_call: TRBJ1-1; clone_size: .
cdr3_aa: CASSQEAALGGRYF; cdr3_nt: TGTGCCAGCAGCCAAGAGGCCGCATTAGGGGGCCGGTACTTC; d_call: TRBD1; v_call: TRBV3-1/TRBV3-2; j_call: TRBJ2-7; clone_size: few
cdr3_aa: CASTQDRGNQPQHF; cdr3_nt: TGTGCCAGCACCCAAGACAGGGGAAATCAGCCCCAGCATTTT; d_call: TRBD1; v_call: TRBV2; j_call: TRBJ1-5; clone_size: .
cdr3_aa: CASSSGDNNYGYTF; cdr3_nt: TGTGCCAGCAGTTCCGGGGACAACAACTATGGCTACACCTTC; d_call: .; v_call: TRBV6-2/TRBV6-3; j_call: TRBJ1-2; clone_size: .
cdr3_aa: CAWSVGVYTGELFF; cdr3_nt: TGTGCCTGGAGTGTAGGGGTATACACCGGGGAGCTGTTTTTT; d_call: .; v_call: TRBV30; j_call: TRBJ2-2; clone_size: .
cdr3_aa: CASSLDRSYEQYF; cdr3_nt: TGCGCCAGCAGCTTGGACAGGTCCTACGAGCAGTACTTC; d_call: .; v_call: TRBV5-1; j_call: TRBJ2-7; clone_size: .
cdr3_aa: CASSLDRVGTQYF; cdr3_nt: TGTGCCAGCAGCTTGGACAGGGTAGGGACCCAGTACTTC; d_call: .; v_call: TRBV5-4; j_call: TRBJ2-5; clone_size: .
cdr3_aa: CASGPGGSKNIQYF; cdr3_nt: TGTGCCAGCGGCCCGGGGGGGTCCAAAAACATTCAGTACTTC; d_call: TRBD2; v_call: TRBV7-3; j_call: TRBJ2-4; clone_size: .